These T cell receptor beta chains were read from a single sample in a study of blood T cell repertoires in COVID-19. Here immunoSEQ multiplex PCR was the method, and the copy in TCRdb shows in-frame clones only, minus some. The table has just over 90,000 clones, 75% to 90% seen once. The source material was peripheral blood. The receptors were gathered from a human donor with active COVID-19. The donor label of this sample is uncertain. Each CDR3 is given with its conserved first and last residue. D genes are given only for firm matches. Expanded clones get a size class; other rows say once, few or many, or leave the size out.

>NA|16|TRBV4-1|TRBJ2-5|NA
CASSQDGGGLQETQYF
TGCGCCAGCAGCCAAGATGGAGGAGGACTACAAGAGACCCAGTACTTC
>NA|15|TRBV10-3|TRBJ2-7|TRBD2
CAISEGLAGGYEQYF
TGTGCCATCAGTGAGGGACTAGCGGGGGGGTACGAGCAGTACTTC
>NA|16|TRBV3-1/TRBV3-2|TRBJ2-6|NA
CASSQPDRSGANVLTF
TGTGCCAGCAGCCAACCTGACAGGTCTGGGGCCAACGTCCTGACTTTC
>NA|12|TRBV3-1/TRBV3-2|TRBJ1-1|NA
CASSYTGTEAFF
TGTGCCAGCAGCTACACGGGAACTGAAGCTTTCTTT
>once|16|TRBV27|TRBJ2-3|TRBD1
CASSWGQGNPTDTQYF
TGTGCCAGCAGTTGGGGACAGGGGAATCCCACAGATACGCAGTATTTT
>NA|13|TRBV11-2|TRBJ2-5|TRBD1
CASSRDRKETQYF
TGTGCCAGCAGCAGGGACAGGAAAGAGACCCAGTACTTC
>NA|18|TRBV7-9|TRBJ2-3|TRBD1
CASSFGTGAGGGTDTQYF
TGTGCCAGCAGCTTCGGAACTGGTGCAGGGGGTGGGACAGATACGCAGTATTTT
>once|15|TRBV6-5|TRBJ1-4|TRBD1
CASSYGDSSNEKLFF
TGTGCCAGCAGTTACGGGGACAGCTCTAATGAAAAACTGTTTTTT
>NA|12|TRBV6-5|TRBJ1-4|NA
CASREPNEKLFF
TGTGCCAGCAGGGAGCCAAATGAAAAACTGTTTTTT
>once|17|TRBV21-1|TRBJ2-2|NA
CASSNTLAGGRHGELFF
TGTGCCAGCAGCAATACACTAGCGGGGGGGCGTCACGGGGAGCTGTTTTTT
>NA|12|TRBV2|TRBJ1-2|TRBD1
CASSESRGGYTF
TGTGCCAGCAGTGAATCCAGGGGGGGCTACACCTTC
>NA|13|TRBV5-6|TRBJ1-1|NA
CASSASMNTEAFF
TGTGCCAGCAGCGCCAGTATGAACACTGAAGCTTTCTTT
>NA|16|TRBV4-1|TRBJ1-1|NA
CASSQDLTAGGTEAFF
TGCGCCAGCAGCCAAGACCTGACAGCCGGCGGCACTGAAGCTTTCTTT
>NA|15|TRBV7-2|TRBJ1-4|TRBD1
CASSSGDRSGEKLFF
TGTGCCAGCAGCTCCGGGGACAGGTCAGGTGAAAAACTGTTTTTT
>NA|14|TRBV18|TRBJ1-1|NA
CASSPITRNTEAFF
TGTGCCAGCTCACCCATTACACGAAACACTGAAGCTTTCTTT
>NA|12|TRBV27|TRBJ1-6|NA
CASTGGNSPLHF
TGTGCCAGCACCGGGGGTAATTCACCCCTCCACTTT
>NA|14|TRBV24-1|TRBJ2-5|TRBD1
CATSDPDRAETQYF
TGTGCCACCAGTGATCCCGACAGGGCGGAGACCCAGTACTTC
>once|15|TRBV9|TRBJ2-1|NA
CASSISGGPYNEQFF
TGTGCCAGCAGCATTAGCGGTGGGCCCTACAATGAGCAGTTCTTC
>NA|16|TRBV6-5|TRBJ2-7|TRBD2
CASSYSSRGTLYEQYF
TGTGCCAGCAGTTACTCCTCGCGGGGGACCCTATACGAGCAGTACTTC
>NA|13|TRBV18|TRBJ2-1|NA
CASSPRSRDEQFF
TGTGCCAGCTCACCAAGGTCACGGGATGAGCAGTTCTTC
>NA|13|TRBV5-6|TRBJ1-5|NA
CASSRGGNQPQHF
TGTGCCAGCAGCCGGGGGGGCAATCAGCCCCAGCATTTT
>once|12|TRBV29-1|TRBJ2-1|TRBD2
CSVLWRGNEQFF
TGCAGCGTTCTCTGGCGGGGGAATGAGCAGTTCTTC
>NA|16|TRBV5-1|TRBJ1-1|TRBD1
CASSPRGTAMNTEAFF
TGCGCCAGCAGCCCTAGAGGGACAGCCATGAACACTGAAGCTTTCTTT
>once|14|TRBV2|TRBJ2-7|NA
CASSVLQGLGEQYF
TGTGCCAGCAGTGTGCTACAGGGTCTGGGGGAGCAGTACTTC
>NA|18|TRBV7-9|TRBJ2-1|TRBD2
CASRRGTSGGTTYNEQFF
TGTGCCAGCAGACGAGGGACTAGCGGGGGTACCACGTACAATGAGCAGTTCTTC
>NA|14|TRBV27|TRBJ2-3|TRBD2
CASSPRGDTDTQYF
TGTGCCAGCAGTCCGCGGGGGGACACAGATACGCAGTATTTT
>once|14|TRBV5-1|TRBJ2-7|NA
CASSLRGGDYEQYF
TGCGCCAGCAGCTTGAGGGGGGGCGATTACGAGCAGTACTTC
>NA|15|TRBV4-2|TRBJ2-5|NA
CASSARFGVGETQYF
TGTGCCAGCAGCGCCAGGTTCGGGGTCGGGGAGACCCAGTACTTC
>NA|14|TRBV5-1|TRBJ2-7|TRBD1
CASSSGTGFYEQYF
TGCGCCAGCAGCTCCGGGACAGGATTCTACGAGCAGTACTTC
>few|14|TRBV7-2|TRBJ2-7|NA
CASSLDQGSYEQYF
TGTGCCAGCAGCTTAGACCAGGGCTCCTACGAGCAGTACTTC
>NA|16|TRBV7-2|TRBJ2-1|TRBD1
CASSLYTGTGSNEQFF
TGTGCCAGCAGCTTGTACACCGGGACAGGGTCCAATGAGCAGTTCTTC
>NA|14|TRBV10-1|TRBJ1-1|NA
CASSDAGDSEVAFF
TGCGCCAGCAGTGATGCGGGGGACTCGGAGGTAGCTTTCTTT
>NA|14|TRBV7-9|TRBJ1-4|NA
CASSLDQVNGKLFF
TGTGCCAGCAGCTTAGATCAGGTTAACGGAAAACTGTTTTTT
>NA|15|TRBV7-8|TRBJ2-2|NA
CASSLVAGLTGELFF
TGTGCCAGCAGCTTAGTCGCAGGGCTCACCGGGGAGCTGTTTTTT
>NA|16|TRBV6-5|TRBJ1-4|TRBD1
CASSSGAQGAREKLFF
TGTGCCAGCAGTTCTGGGGCACAGGGGGCGAGGGAAAAACTGTTTTTT
>NA|15|TRBV4-3|TRBJ1-6|NA
CASSPVGGLNSPLHF
TGCGCCAGCAGCCCCGTTGGAGGCCTGAATTCACCCCTCCACTTT
>NA|14|TRBV6-5|TRBJ2-7|TRBD1
CASSRPGQDYEQYF
TGTGCCAGCAGTCGACCGGGACAGGACTACGAGCAGTACTTC
>NA|14|TRBV5-1|TRBJ2-2|NA
CASSSYGLTGELFF
TGCGCCAGCAGCTCATACGGTCTCACCGGGGAGCTGTTTTTT
>NA|16|TRBV23-1|TRBJ1-4|NA
CASSPFGGATNEKLFF
TGCGCCAGCAGTCCCTTTGGGGGGGCAACTAATGAAAAACTGTTTTTT
>once|14|TRBV5-1|TRBJ1-4|NA
CASSRGGSDEKLFF
TGCGCCAGCAGCAGGGGGGGCTCGGATGAAAAACTGTTTTTT
>few|15|TRBV7-2|TRBJ1-3|NA
CASSWGQGTGNTIYF
TGTGCCAGCAGCTGGGGGCAGGGGACTGGAAACACCATATATTTT
>NA|13|TRBV5-8|TRBJ1-6|NA
CASSLAQNSPLHF
TGTGCCAGCAGCTTGGCACAGAATTCACCCCTCCACTTT